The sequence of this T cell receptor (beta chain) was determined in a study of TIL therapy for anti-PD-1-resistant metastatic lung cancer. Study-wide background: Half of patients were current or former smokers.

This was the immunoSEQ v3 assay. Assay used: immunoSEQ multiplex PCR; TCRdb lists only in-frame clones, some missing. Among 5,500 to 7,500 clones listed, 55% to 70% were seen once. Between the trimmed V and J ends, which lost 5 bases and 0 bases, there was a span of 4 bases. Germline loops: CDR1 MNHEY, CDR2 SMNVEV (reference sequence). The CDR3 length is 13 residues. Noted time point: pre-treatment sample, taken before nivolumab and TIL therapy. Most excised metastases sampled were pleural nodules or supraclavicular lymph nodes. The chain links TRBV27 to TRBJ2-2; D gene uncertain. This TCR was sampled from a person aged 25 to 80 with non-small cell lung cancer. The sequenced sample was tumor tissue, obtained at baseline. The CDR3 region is CASSTSNTGELFF. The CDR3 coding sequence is TGTGCCAGCAGTACCTCGAACACCGGGGAGCTGTTTTTT.